The 22 T cell receptor beta chains listed next were all sequenced from one sample in a study of blood T cell repertoires in COVID-19. Libraries were prepared by immunoSEQ multiplex PCR; TCRdb keeps only in-frame clonotypes and omits some of them. Of a few hundred thousand clones in the sample, about 85% are singletons; the top ten hold around 7.9%. Sequenced sample: PBMCs or T cells enriched from blood (not recorded which). The receptors stem from a woman aged 60 to 75 who had recovered from COVID-19.

V usage is TRBV7-2 and J usage is TRBJ2-5; 7 bases map to TRBD2. Germline V gene data show CDR1 as SGHTA and CDR2 as FQGNSA. Losses at the gene ends were 5 bases for V and 5 bases for J; bases not matched to a gene: 8. The CDR3 covers 14 residues. The CDR3 loop reads CASSRAGGWETQYF. The CDR3 DNA sequence: TGTGCCAGCAGCCGTGCCGGGGGGTGGGAGACCCAGTACTTC. Filled out from reference TRBV7-2 and TRBJ2-5, the complete variable domain reads GAGVSQSPSNKVTEKGKDVELRCDPISGHTALYWYRQSLGQGLEFLIYFQGNSAPDKSGLPSDRFSAERTGGSVSTLTIQRTQQEDSAVYLCASSRAGGWETQYFGPGTRLLVL.

J is TRBJ1-3 and V is TRBV6-5, with D tentatively TRBD1 (6 bases). Trimming stripped 0 bases from V and 0 bases from J, with 9 bases between. The CDR3 spans 16 residues. Looked up from germline, CDR1 is MNHEY and CDR2 is SVGAGI. The CDR3 nucleotides read TGTGCCAGCAGTTACTCGGTCAGGGGCTCTGGAAACACCATATATTTT. Protein product: CASSYSVRGSGNTIYF.

This clone was observed once. The CDR3 DNA is TGCGCCAGCAGTTACGGACAGGGGACGTCACCCCTCCACTTT. Protein: CASSYGQGTSPLHF. V usage is TRBV5-1 and J usage is TRBJ1-6, with TRBD1 matching over 9 bases. Per germline, CDR1 SGHRS and CDR2 YFSETQ. V shed 5 bases and J 10 bases; nucleotides not matched to a gene: 7. The CDR3 extends over 14 amino acids.

The chain carries TRBV2 and TRBJ2-7; tentatively, D is TRBD1 (5 bases). Trimming removed 4 bases from V and 0 bases from J, with 13 bases in between. This CDR3 is built from 15 residues. CDR1 SNHLY and CDR2 FYNNEI come from the germline V gene. CDR3 coding DNA: TGTGCCAGCAGTGTATCACAGGAAAACTCCTACGAGCAGTACGTC. Protein sequence: CASSVSQENSYEQYV.

The chain combines TRBV24-1 with TRBJ2-5; 7 bases map to TRBD1. The CDR3 totals 15 residues. With 4 bases clipped from V and 0 bases from J, the junction kept 4 bases outside the gene matches. Germline V gives CDR1 KGHDR, CDR2 SFDVKD. The CDR3 reads CATSDRGQYQETQYF. In DNA form, the CDR3 reads TGTGCCACCAGTGACCGGGGACAGTACCAAGAGACCCAGTACTTC.

The J gene is TRBJ2-1, the V gene TRBV29-1; 12 bases align to TRBD1. Germline lookup yields CDR1 SQVTM and CDR2 ANQGSEA. The CDR3 runs to 14 residues. Trimming cost V 7 bases and J 7 bases; bases outside gene matches: 8. The CDR3 here is CSAASGQGANEQFF. CDR3 DNA: TGCAGCGCTGCCTCGGGACAGGGGGCTAATGAGCAGTTCTTC.

This chain links TRBV19 with TRBJ2-5, with D perhaps TRBD2 (6 bases). The CDR3 has 13 amino acids. CDR1 is LNHDA, CDR2 SQIVND, per germline (reference sequence). V lost 6 bases, J lost 0 bases, and 8 bases lay in between. As DNA, the CDR3 is TGTGCCAGTAGCGGGGGTAACCAAGAGACCCAGTACTTC. Protein: CASSGGNQETQYF.

The rearrangement uses TRBV11-2 and TRBJ1-2; D call uncertain. CDR3 size: 13 residues. Germline CDR1 SGHAT, CDR2 FQNNGV. The V end was cut by 1 base, the J end by 4 bases, with 7 bases between. Here the CDR3 DNA reads TGTGCCAGCAGCTTAGGTCAGTCCTATGGCTACACCTTC. Protein product: CASSLGQSYGYTF.

A few counts support this clone. This chain links TRBV2 with TRBJ1-4; D may be TRBD1 (5 bases). Germline loops: CDR1 SNHLY, CDR2 FYNNEI. This CDR3 region has 15 residues. Trimming cost V 7 bases and J 7 bases, with 19 bases left between them. CDR3 in DNA: TGTGCCAGCACCTCAGGTCCTACCCAGGGTGAAAAACTGTTTTTT. Translating it yields CASTSGPTQGEKLFF.

The chain joins TRBV25-1 to TRBJ1-1; D is unclear. In germline, CDR1 is MGHDK, CDR2 SYGVNS. Trimming cost V 7 bases and J 3 bases, with 12 bases left between them. The CDR3 contains 13 residues. The CDR3 sequence is CASIGRGYTEAFF. DNA of the CDR3: TGTGCCAGCATCGGCAGAGGGTACACTGAAGCTTTCTTT. The complete variable domain, with remaining parts taken from reference TRBV25-1 and TRBJ1-1, reads EADIYQTPRYLVIGTGKKITLECSQTMGHDKMYWYQQDPGMELHLIHYSYGVNSTEKGDLSSESTVSRIRTEHFPLTLESARPSHTSQYLCASIGRGYTEAFFGQGTRLTVV.

The chain uses TRBV2 and TRBJ1-2; D is undetermined. With 1 base removed from V and 2 bases from J, the gap between germline ends came to 8 bases. CDR1 and CDR2 from the germline V gene are SNHLY and FYNNEI. The CDR3 contains 14 residues. CDR3 protein: CASSEGRGNYGYTF. DNA of the CDR3: TGTGCCAGCAGTGAAGGACGGGGAAACTATGGCTACACCTTC.

This chain uses TRBV24-1 with TRBJ2-1; weak D call: TRBD1 (7 bases). The V end lost 9 bases, the J end lost 5 bases, and 19 bases lay between the germline ends. Looked up from germline, CDR1 is KGHDR and CDR2 is SFDVKD. The CDR3 has 15 amino acids. The CDR3 loop is CATGGTVGKNNEQFF. DNA for the CDR3: TGTGCCACCGGCGGGACAGTCGGGAAAAACAATGAGCAGTTCTTC.

The chain is built from TRBV19 and TRBJ1-1; possibly TRBD1 for D (6 bases). Germline V lookup: CDR1 LNHDA, CDR2 SQIVND (reference sequence). The CDR3 has 14 residues. V was pared by 7 bases and J by 4 bases, with 16 bases between. CDR3 coding DNA: TGTGCCAGTATCCTGCGAGGGGGAAGCACTGAAGCTTTCTTT. This translates into CASILRGGSTEAFF.

The chain joins TRBV7-2 to TRBJ1-4, with D maybe TRBD1 (5 bases). V lost 0 bases to trimming and J lost 8 bases, with 13 bases between them. This CDR3 has 15 residues. Germline CDR1 SGHTA, CDR2 FQGNSA. The CDR3 reads CASSLAPGKGEKLFF. For the CDR3, the DNA is TGTGCCAGCAGCTTAGCGCCAGGGAAGGGGGAAAAACTGTTTTTT.

V gene TRBV5-1 combines with J gene TRBJ2-1; possibly TRBD1 for D (5 bases). Trimming left V 4 bases short and J 0 bases short, with 8 bases between. There are 14 residues in the CDR3. Germline lookup yields CDR1 SGHRS and CDR2 YFSETQ. In DNA form, the CDR3 reads TGCGCCAGCAGCCCGGACACCTCCTACAATGAGCAGTTCTTC. The encoded protein is CASSPDTSYNEQFF.

The chain employs TRBV24-1 and TRBJ2-2, with D perhaps matching TRBD1 (6 bases). V lost 5 bases and J lost 6, with 12 bases in between. CDR1 KGHDR and CDR2 SFDVKD come from the germline V gene. The CDR3 sequence is 14 residues long. CDR3 in DNA: TGTGCCACCAGTGCAGGACAGTTATCCGGGGAGCTGTTTTTT. Encoded protein: CATSAGQLSGELFF.

This chain connects TRBV11-2 to TRBJ1-3; 11 nucleotides line up with TRBD1. Germline trimming cut 5 bases from V and 6 bases from J; bases unmatched to any gene: 6. Germline V CDR1 and CDR2: SGHAT, FQNNGV. The CDR3 totals 15 residues. The CDR3 nucleotides read TGTGCCAGCAGCACCGGGACAGGGGGTGCAAACACCATATATTTT. It is translated as CASSTGTGGANTIYF.

The chain is built from TRBV6-5 and TRBJ1-2; 11 bases are a match to TRBD1. CDR3 length: 14 residues. Germline V gene sequence: CDR1 MNHEY, CDR2 SVGAGI. With V trimmed by 8 bases and J by 2 bases, 4 bases remained unmatched. The CDR3 region has the DNA TGTGCCAGCTCCCGGGACAGGGGGAACTATGGCTACACCTTC. Amino acid sequence: CASSRDRGNYGYTF.

The chain combines TRBV7-2 with TRBJ2-3, with 7 bases aligning to TRBD1. Germline V gives CDR1 SGHTA, CDR2 FQGNSA. With 3 bases clipped from V and 2 bases from J, the junction kept 8 bases outside the gene matches. The CDR3 is made up of 16 amino acids. The CDR3 sequence is CASSFRQGLPTDTQYF. CDR3 DNA sequence: TGTGCCAGCAGCTTTCGACAGGGATTACCCACAGATACGCAGTATTTT.

This chain links TRBV3-1 (or the pseudogene TRBV3-2) with TRBJ1-2; D is perhaps TRBD1 (6 bases). The CDR3 sequence is 12 residues long. The V end lost 7 bases, the J end lost 2 bases, and 8 bases lay between the germline ends. From germline, CDR1 is LGHDT and CDR2 YNNKEL (reference sequence). CDR3 protein: CASTGQNYGYTF. The CDR3 coding sequence is TGTGCCAGCACTGGACAGAACTATGGCTACACCTTC.

This clone was observed a single time. V usage is TRBV12-3 or TRBV12-4 and J usage is TRBJ1-2; D unclear. CDR3 length equals 13 residues. Trimming took off 2 bases at V and 0 bases at J, with 4 bases between the two ends. For the CDR3, the DNA is TGTGCCAGCAGTTTAACAGCTAACTATGGCTACACCTTC. Translating gives CASSLTANYGYTF.

This clone occurred a few times. The CDR3 loop is CASSYLGTAGSPLHF. The CDR3 DNA follows: TGTGCCAGCAGTTACTTGGGGACAGCGGGTTCACCCCTCCACTTT. The rearrangement uses TRBV6-5 and TRBJ1-6; TRBD1 agrees at 7 bases. CDR1 and CDR2 (germline): MNHEY, SVGAGI. The trim removed 1 base at V and 9 bases at J, leaving 6 bases unmatched. The CDR3 sequence is 15 residues long.